What follows describes a single T cell receptor (beta chain). The data were taken from a study of blood T cell repertoires in COVID-19. Study-wide background: The origin of the acute and convalescent COVID-19 samples was the United States, Italy and Spain. T cells, B-cell-depleted T cells, or PBMCs supplied cDNA or gDNA.

Original analysis: Amplifying reference gene primers gave estimates of nucleated cell counts. Sequencing was performed with immunoSEQ multiplex PCR; in TCRdb, only in-frame clones are kept and a portion is missing. The V and J calls and clone size are taken from that table; D and trimming were inferred from the DNA. This table has roughly 40,000 clones, 70% to 90% appearing once. J lost 2 bases, V lost 5 bases, and 7 bases had no gene match. The CDR3 extends over 15 amino acids. CDR1 is SQVTM and CDR2 is ANQGSEA in the germline V gene. The receptor comes from a human donor in a cohort sampled during active COVID-19. The sequenced material came from peripheral blood. The chain has TRBV29-1 and TRBJ2-1; 9 bases are shared with TRBD2. DNA of the CDR3: TGCAGCGTTATTGTGGGACTAGCAGCCTACAATGAGCAGTTCTTC. Translated, it gives CSVIVGLAAYNEQFF.